This TCR beta chain was identified during a study of blood T cell repertoires in COVID-19. On the study more broadly: Italy, Spain and the United States were the sources of the convalescent and acute COVID-19 samples. T cells, B-cell-depleted T cells, or PBMCs provided the cDNA or gDNA that served as material.

Trimming removed 2 bases at V and 7 bases at J, with 14 bases between. This CDR3 has 14 residues. Looked up from germline, CDR1 is ENHRY and CDR2 is SYGVKD. The authors' processing: Estimates of nucleated cell counts were drawn from the amplification of reference gene primers. Method: immunoSEQ multiplex PCR; TCRdb's copy keeps in-frame clones and lacks some. V, J and clone size are taken as reported in that table, and D and trimming were inferred from the DNA itself. The data show 140,000 to 150,000 clones, around 80% seen once. This clonotype was sampled from a human donor in a cohort sampled during active COVID-19. Sequencing input: peripheral blood. The chain is built from TRBV10-3 and TRBJ1-1; possibly TRBD1 for D (6 bases). The CDR3 loop reads CAISETQGAGEAFF. CDR3 in DNA: TGTGCCATCAGTGAGACACAGGGTGCCGGTGAAGCTTTCTTT.